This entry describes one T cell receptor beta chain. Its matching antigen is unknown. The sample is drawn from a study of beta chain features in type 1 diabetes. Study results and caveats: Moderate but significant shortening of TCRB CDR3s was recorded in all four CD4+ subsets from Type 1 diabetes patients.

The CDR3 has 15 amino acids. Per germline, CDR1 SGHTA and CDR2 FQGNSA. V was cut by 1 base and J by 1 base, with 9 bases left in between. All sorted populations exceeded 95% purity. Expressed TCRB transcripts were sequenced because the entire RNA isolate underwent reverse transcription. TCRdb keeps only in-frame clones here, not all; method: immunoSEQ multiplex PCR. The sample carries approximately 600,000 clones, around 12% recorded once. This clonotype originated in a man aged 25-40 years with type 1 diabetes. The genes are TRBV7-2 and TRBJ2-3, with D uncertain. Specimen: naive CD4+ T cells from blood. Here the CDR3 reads CASSLEFQGTDTQYF. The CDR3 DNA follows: TGTGCCAGCAGCTTAGAATTTCAGGGCACAGATACGCAGTATTTT.